This T cell receptor (beta chain) was sequenced during a study of T cells after yellow fever vaccination. TCRdb re-analysed the 5' RACE reads in MiXCR, keeping a single row per CDR3 protein. The repertoire consists of some 110,000 distinct CDR3 sequences, with roughly 8.9% occurring once and the leading ten covering around 25%. General study findings and limits: Secondary responses were weaker yet peaked faster, day 5 versus 15. The presence of abundant clonotypes contaminating from the bulk population was possible in FACS-sorted repertoires.

Many counts were recorded for this clonotype. Its antigen is not identified. This TCR was sampled from a man aged 25 to 40 who received the YFV17D yellow fever vaccine. Here the sequenced sample was CD8+ T cells sorted from PBMCs, taken 45 days after the yellow fever booster vaccination.

The DNA for the CDR3 is TGCGCCAGCAGCCAAGACCTGGACTATAGGTTCAATGAGCAGTTCTTC. As protein: CASSQDLDYRFNEQFF. The rearrangement joins TRBV4-3 to TRBJ2-1; TRBD2 is a possible D gene (6 bases). CDR1 is LGHNA, CDR2 YSLEER, per germline. The CDR3 contains 16 residues. Trimming stripped 0 bases from V and 6 bases from J, with 15 bases between.